This T cell receptor beta chain was retrieved from a study of sequential checkpoint blockade in melanoma. Overall study context: DNA from more than 75 pretreatment tumor samples underwent TCRβ immunosequencing.

Some clones are missing from TCRdb's copy, which holds only in-frame ones; the method was immunoSEQ multiplex PCR. The table records about 5,000 clones, 18% of them present only once. This clone was picked up a small number of times. The treatment denotes: randomized to nivolumab then ipilimumab (arm A) or the reverse (arm B). Germline V gives CDR1 MNHGY, CDR2 SAAAGT. CDR3 size: 13 residues. V was pared by 6 bases and J by 7 bases, with 7 bases of the junction left unmatched. The V gene is TRBV6-8, the J gene TRBJ1-1; 8 bases agree with TRBD1. Sequencing was performed on tumor tissue (inferred from file names), taken from a patient given nivolumab and ipilimumab in sequence. The source of this sequence is a human donor with melanoma. In nucleotides, the CDR3 is TGTGCCAGCAGCCCACCCGGGACAGGTGAAGCTTTCTTT. The encoded protein is CASSPPGTGEAFF.